This is a list of T cell receptor beta chains from one sample in a study of shared clonotypes between healthy human individuals. Produced via immunoSEQ multiplex PCR; TCRdb's table is partial and in-frame only. The sample comprises hundreds of thousands of clones, less than 96% of which are singletons, and approximately 0.06% rests with the top ten. The sample taken for sequencing was naive CD4+ T cells sorted from blood. All receptors come from a woman in her thirties in good health. CDR3s include the opening cysteine and the closing phenylalanine or tryptophan. A D gene is named only where the DNA matches it firmly. Clone size, where shown, is once, few, many, or a class for clones that have expanded.

D gene	V gene	J gene	clone size	CDR3 DNA	CDR3 protein
TRBD1	TRBV2	TRBJ2-7	-	TGTGCCAGCAGCCGGGACAGTTCAACCTACGAGCAGTACTTC	CASSRDSSTYEQYF
-	TRBV29-1	TRBJ2-3	-	TGCAGCGCCCCCGGTGAGACAGATACGCAGTATTTT	CSAPGETDTQYF
-	TRBV6-5	TRBJ2-7	-	TGTGCCAGCAGAGGACAGCCCTACGAGCAGTACTTC	CASRGQPYEQYF
-	TRBV6-5	TRBJ2-1	-	TGTGCCAGCAGTTCGACTAGAGATGAGCAGTTCTTC	CASSSTRDEQFF
-	TRBV5-6	TRBJ1-2	-	TGTGCCAGCAGCTTGTATTATTTACGGGGGCAGGGCTACACCTTC	CASSLYYLRGQGYTF
-	TRBV6-1	TRBJ2-7	-	TGTGCCAGCACATTAGGCCAGGTTCTGTACGAGCAGTACTTC	CASTLGQVLYEQYF
TRBD1	TRBV28	TRBJ2-7	-	TGTGCCAGCAGATCCCCCACGACAGGGATCGAGCAGTACTTC	CASRSPTTGIEQYF
TRBD1	TRBV10-1	TRBJ2-7	-	TGCGCCAGCAGTGTATATACAGGGGGCGAGCAGTACTTC	CASSVYTGGEQYF
TRBD2	TRBV5-1	TRBJ2-7	-	TGCGCCAGCAGCGGCCGGGGACTAGCGAAATCCTACGAGCAGTACTTC	CASSGRGLAKSYEQYF
TRBD2	TRBV18	TRBJ2-3	once	TGTGCCAGCTCACCTTTAGAGGGACTAGCCACAGATACGCAGTATTTT	CASSPLEGLATDTQYF
-	TRBV19	TRBJ2-7	-	TGTGCCAGTAGTATCACCGGGTTCTACGAGCAGTACTTC	CASSITGFYEQYF
-	TRBV4-2	TRBJ1-6	once	TGTGCCAGCAGCTCCCGGACAGTTACTAATTCACCCCTCCACTTT	CASSSRTVTNSPLHF
-	TRBV28	TRBJ1-2	-	TGTGCCAGCAGTTTCGGGAATGACGGCTACACCTTC	CASSFGNDGYTF
-	TRBV5-1	TRBJ1-1	-	TGCGCCAGCAGCACCACCCCAGGGTCCACTGAAGCTTTCTTT	CASSTTPGSTEAFF
TRBD1	TRBV5-6	TRBJ1-3	-	TGTGCCAGCAGCTCGTTGGGGACAGGGGGTGTAAACTCTGGAAACACCATATATTTT	CASSSLGTGGVNSGNTIYF
-	TRBV14	TRBJ2-1	-	TGTGCCAGCAGTCCTCGGGCTACCAAGTGGCCCTTTAATGAGCAGTTCTTC	CASSPRATKWPFNEQFF
TRBD1	TRBV6-6	TRBJ2-2	-	TGTGCCACCCTCAAGACAGGGACAAACACCGGGGAGCTGTTTTTT	CATLKTGTNTGELFF
-	TRBV27	TRBJ2-1	once	TGTGCCAGCAGTTTATCGATCCGGGGCGCCAGGGATGAGCAGTTCTTC	CASSLSIRGARDEQFF
-	TRBV18	TRBJ2-2	-	TGTGCCAGCTCACCCCGCTATGACACCGGGGAGCTGTTTTTT	CASSPRYDTGELFF
TRBD1	TRBV2	TRBJ1-4	-	TGTGCCGGCGGGACAGGGGGAGAAAAACTGTTTTTT	CAGGTGGEKLFF
-	TRBV6-6	TRBJ2-5	-	TGTGCCAGCAGCCAAGGGACGCCACAAGAGACCCAGTACTTC	CASSQGTPQETQYF
-	TRBV5-1	TRBJ1-5	few	TGCGCCAGCAGCCCAGGGATAGATCAGCCCCAGCATTTT	CASSPGIDQPQHF
TRBD1	TRBV28	TRBJ2-7	-	TGTGCCAGCATTTCACCCCGGGACAGCTACGAGCAGTACTTC	CASISPRDSYEQYF
-	TRBV5-1	TRBJ2-3	-	TGCGCCAGCCACACAGGGAACACAGATACGCAGTATTTT	CASHTGNTDTQYF
-	TRBV7-6	TRBJ2-5	few	TGTGCCAGCAGCTTAGTACAGAAAGAGACCCAGTACTTC	CASSLVQKETQYF